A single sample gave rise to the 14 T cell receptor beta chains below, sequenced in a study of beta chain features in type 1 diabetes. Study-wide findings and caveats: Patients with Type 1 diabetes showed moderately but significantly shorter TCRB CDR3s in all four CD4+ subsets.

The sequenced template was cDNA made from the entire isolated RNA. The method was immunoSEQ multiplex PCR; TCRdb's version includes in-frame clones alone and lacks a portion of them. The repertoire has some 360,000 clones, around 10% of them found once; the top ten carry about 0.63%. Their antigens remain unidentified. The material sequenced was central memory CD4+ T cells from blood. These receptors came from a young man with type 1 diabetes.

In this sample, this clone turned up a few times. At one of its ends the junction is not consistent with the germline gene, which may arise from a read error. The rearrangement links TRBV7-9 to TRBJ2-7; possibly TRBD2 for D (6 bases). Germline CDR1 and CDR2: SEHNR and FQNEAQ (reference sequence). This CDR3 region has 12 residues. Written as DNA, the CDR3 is TGTGCTAGCAGCTCGGACGGGGGCGAGCAGTACTTC. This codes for CASSSDGGEQYF.

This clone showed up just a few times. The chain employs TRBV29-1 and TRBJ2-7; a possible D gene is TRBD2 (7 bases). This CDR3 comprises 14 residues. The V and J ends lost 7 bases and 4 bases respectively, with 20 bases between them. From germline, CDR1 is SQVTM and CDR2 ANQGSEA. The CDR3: CSAQARGGGYEQYF. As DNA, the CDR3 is TGCAGCGCCCAAGCTAGGGGGGGAGGGTACGAGCAGTACTTC.

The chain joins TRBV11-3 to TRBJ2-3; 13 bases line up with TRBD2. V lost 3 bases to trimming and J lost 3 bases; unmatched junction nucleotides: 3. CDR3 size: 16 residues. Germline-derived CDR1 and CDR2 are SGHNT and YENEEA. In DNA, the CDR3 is TGTGCCAGCAGCTTTCGGACTAGCGGGAGTACAGATACGCAGTATTTT. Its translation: CASSFRTSGSTDTQYF.

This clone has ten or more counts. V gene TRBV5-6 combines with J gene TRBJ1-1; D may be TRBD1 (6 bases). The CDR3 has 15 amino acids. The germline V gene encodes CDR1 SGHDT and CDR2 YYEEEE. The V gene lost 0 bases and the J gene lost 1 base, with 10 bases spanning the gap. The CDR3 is CASSLGDTWNTEAFF. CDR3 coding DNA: TGTGCCAGCAGCTTGGGGGACACCTGGAACACTGAAGCTTTCTTT.

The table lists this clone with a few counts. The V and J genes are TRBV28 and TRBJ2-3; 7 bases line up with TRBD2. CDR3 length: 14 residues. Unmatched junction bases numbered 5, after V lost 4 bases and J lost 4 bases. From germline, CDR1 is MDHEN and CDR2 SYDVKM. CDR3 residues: CASSSGGYADTQYF. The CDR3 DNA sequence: TGTGCCAGCAGTTCGGGGGGTTACGCAGATACGCAGTATTTT.

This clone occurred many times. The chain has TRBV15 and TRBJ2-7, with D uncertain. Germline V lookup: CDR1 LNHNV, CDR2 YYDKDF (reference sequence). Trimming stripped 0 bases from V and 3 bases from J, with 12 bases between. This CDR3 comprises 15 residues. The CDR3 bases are TGTGCCACCAGCAGAGATCTGGGGATTGTCTACGAGCAGTACTTC. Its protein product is CATSRDLGIVYEQYF.

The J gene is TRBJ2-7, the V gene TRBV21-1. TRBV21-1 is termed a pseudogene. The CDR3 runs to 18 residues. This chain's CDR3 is CASTQVFLEGGCSYEQYF. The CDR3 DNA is TGTGCCAGCACCCAAGTCTTCCTCGAGGGGGGATGCTCCTACGAGCAGTACTTC.

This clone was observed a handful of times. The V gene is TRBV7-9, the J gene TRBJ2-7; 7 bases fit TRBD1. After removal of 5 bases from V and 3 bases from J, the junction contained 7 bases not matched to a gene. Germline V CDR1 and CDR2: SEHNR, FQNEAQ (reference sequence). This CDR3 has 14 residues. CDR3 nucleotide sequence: TGTGCCAGCAGCCAAGACAGGGATTTCTACGAGCAGTACTTC. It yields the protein CASSQDRDFYEQYF.

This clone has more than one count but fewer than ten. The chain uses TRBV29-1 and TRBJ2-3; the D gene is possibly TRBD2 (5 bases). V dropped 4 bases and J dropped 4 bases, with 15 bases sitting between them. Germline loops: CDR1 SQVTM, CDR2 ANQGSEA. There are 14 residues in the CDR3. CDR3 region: CSVGGSTRPDTQYF. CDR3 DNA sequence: TGCAGCGTTGGAGGGAGTACGCGGCCAGATACGCAGTATTTT.

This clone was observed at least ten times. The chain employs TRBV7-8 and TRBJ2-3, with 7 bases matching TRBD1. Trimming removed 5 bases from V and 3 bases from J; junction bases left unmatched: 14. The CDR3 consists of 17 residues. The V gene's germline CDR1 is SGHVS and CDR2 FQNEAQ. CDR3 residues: CASSRDTRQGLTDTQYF. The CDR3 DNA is TGTGCCAGCAGCCGTGACACCCGACAGGGTTTAACAGATACGCAGTATTTT.

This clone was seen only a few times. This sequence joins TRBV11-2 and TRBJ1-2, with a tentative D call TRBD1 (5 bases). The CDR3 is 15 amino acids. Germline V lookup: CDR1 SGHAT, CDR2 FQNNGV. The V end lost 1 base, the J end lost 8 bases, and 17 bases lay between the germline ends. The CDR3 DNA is TGTGCCAGCAGCTTAGCCCGTGGGACGGCAGACGGCTACACCTTC. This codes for CASSLARGTADGYTF.

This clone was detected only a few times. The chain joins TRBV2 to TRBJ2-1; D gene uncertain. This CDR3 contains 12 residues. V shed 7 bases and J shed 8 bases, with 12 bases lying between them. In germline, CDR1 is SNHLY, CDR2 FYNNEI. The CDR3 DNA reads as TGTGCCAGCAATAGTTACATGGATGAGCAGTTCTTC. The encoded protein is CASNSYMDEQFF.

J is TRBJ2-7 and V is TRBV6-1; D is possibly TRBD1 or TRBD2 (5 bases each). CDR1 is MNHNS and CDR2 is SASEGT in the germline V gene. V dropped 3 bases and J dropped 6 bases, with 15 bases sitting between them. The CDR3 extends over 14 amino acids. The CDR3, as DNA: TGTGCCAGCAGTGAGGTGGCAGGGAGAGGCGAGCAGTACTTC. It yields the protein CASSEVAGRGEQYF.

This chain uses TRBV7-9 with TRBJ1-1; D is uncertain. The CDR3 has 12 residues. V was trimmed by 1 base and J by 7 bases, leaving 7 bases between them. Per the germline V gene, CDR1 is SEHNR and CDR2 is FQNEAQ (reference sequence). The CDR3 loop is CASSLDYHEAFF. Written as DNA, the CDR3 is TGTGCCAGCAGCTTAGATTACCATGAAGCTTTCTTT.